The rows below give T cell receptor beta chains drawn from one sample of a study of cytomegalovirus exposure and HLA in healthy donors. Here immunoSEQ multiplex PCR was the method, and the copy in TCRdb shows in-frame clones only, minus some. The sample lists under 130,000 clones, roughly 80% occurring once. The sequenced sample was PBMCs. Receptors originate from a man aged 25 to 40 in good health and CMV-seropositive. The CDR3 runs from the conserved cysteine through the conserved F or W. The D gene is left open where the match is weak. Clone size is given for some rows only: seen once, a few or many times, or a class if the clone is expanded.

cdr3_nt	cdr3_aa	clone_size	v_call	j_call	d_call
TGTGCCAGTAGTCCCCGGACAGGGGGACCTCCCGAGCAGTACTTC	CASSPRTGGPPEQYF	NA	TRBV19	TRBJ2-7	TRBD1
TGTGCCAGCAGTAGGGGGTCTAACCCCGGGGAGCTGTTTTTT	CASSRGSNPGELFF	NA	TRBV28	TRBJ2-2	NA
TGTGCCAGCAGCTCCAGGGGAGAAAAACTGTTTTTT	CASSSRGEKLFF	NA	TRBV5-4	TRBJ1-4	NA
TGTGCCAGCAGTTACGGTGGGGGCAAAAATCAGCCCCAGCATTTT	CASSYGGGKNQPQHF	NA	TRBV6-5	TRBJ1-5	NA
TGTGCCAGCAGTGATAGGGAGGGCTCCTACAATGAGCAGTTCTTC	CASSDREGSYNEQFF	NA	TRBV2	TRBJ2-1	TRBD2
TGCGCCAGCAGTGAATTGGCGGGACAGAGGAACACTGAAGCTTTCTTT	CASSELAGQRNTEAFF	few	TRBV10-2	TRBJ1-1	TRBD1
TGCAGCGTTTCCCGGAACACCGGGGAGCTGTTTTTT	CSVSRNTGELFF	NA	TRBV29-1	TRBJ2-2	NA
TGTGCCAGCAGTTACGGGGATAGGGGATCCTACGAGCAGTACTTC	CASSYGDRGSYEQYF	NA	TRBV6-5	TRBJ2-7	NA
TGCAGCGTCACAGGGACCGCTGGGGCCAACGTCCTGACTTTC	CSVTGTAGANVLTF	NA	TRBV29-1	TRBJ2-6	NA
TGTGCCAGCAGCTTGGAGACAGCGAACACCGGGGAGCTGTTTTTT	CASSLETANTGELFF	NA	TRBV7-2	TRBJ2-2	NA
TGTGCCAGCAGTTTATTCGGACTAAACAATGAGCAGTTCTTC	CASSLFGLNNEQFF	NA	TRBV27	TRBJ2-1	NA
TGTGCCAGCAGCCCCCGGGACAGGGGGTCCTACAATGAGCAGTTCTTC	CASSPRDRGSYNEQFF	NA	TRBV11-2	TRBJ2-1	TRBD1
TGTGCCAGCCAACGGTCATTTACCTACGAGCAGTACTTC	CASQRSFTYEQYF	NA	TRBV28	TRBJ2-7	NA
TGTGCCAGCAGCGTAGGCAGCGGGGGGGTAGGGTATGGAGAGACCCAGTACTTC	CASSVGSGGVGYGETQYF	NA	TRBV9	TRBJ2-5	TRBD2
TGTGCCAGCAGCTTCGGGACTAGCGGTCGCACAGATACGCAGTATTTT	CASSFGTSGRTDTQYF	NA	TRBV7-9	TRBJ2-3	TRBD2
TGTGCCAGCAGCCCGGGGGGGAGGGTAGACATTCAGTACTTC	CASSPGGRVDIQYF	NA	TRBV5-6	TRBJ2-4	TRBD2
TGTGCCAGCAGTTACGGGACAGGGGGTTCCGGGGAAAAACTGTTTTTT	CASSYGTGGSGEKLFF	few	TRBV6-6	TRBJ1-4	TRBD1
TGTGCCAGCAGCTTAGGGGCGAACACTGAAGCTTTCTTT	CASSLGANTEAFF	NA	TRBV11-2	TRBJ1-1	NA
TGTGCCAGCAGCTCTGAGGCTTCTACCTACGAGCAGTACTTC	CASSSEASTYEQYF	NA	TRBV5-5	TRBJ2-7	NA
TGTGCCAGCAGCACAGGGGCCGAACTGGAAGCTTTCTTT	CASSTGAELEAFF	NA	TRBV25-1	TRBJ1-1	TRBD1
TGTGCCAGCAGCTTAGCCCCTGGCGGGGGCTACGAGCAGTACTTC	CASSLAPGGGYEQYF	NA	TRBV11-3	TRBJ2-7	TRBD2
TGCGCCAGCAGCTTGTATTCGGGCAATCAGCCCCAGCATTTT	CASSLYSGNQPQHF	NA	TRBV5-1	TRBJ1-5	NA
TGCGCCAGCAGCCCGAGACAGGGTGGGTACCAAGAGACCCAGTACTTC	CASSPRQGGYQETQYF	NA	TRBV4-1	TRBJ2-5	TRBD1
TGTGCCAGCAGCTTTAACAGGGTAAATTCACCCCTCCACTTT	CASSFNRVNSPLHF	NA	TRBV7-9	TRBJ1-6	NA
TGTGCCAGCAGCGTAGTGGGACAGAACAATGAGCAGTTCTTC	CASSVVGQNNEQFF	NA	TRBV9	TRBJ2-1	TRBD1
TGTGCCAGCAGCCCAGACAGAACCACAGATACGCAGTATTTT	CASSPDRTTDTQYF	NA	TRBV11-3	TRBJ2-3	NA
TGTGCCAGCTCACCGCTGACAGGGACCGGGGAGCTGTTTTTT	CASSPLTGTGELFF	few	TRBV18	TRBJ2-2	TRBD1
TGTGCCAGCACCTTTGGAGTGAACACTGAAGCTTTCTTT	CASTFGVNTEAFF	few	TRBV5-6	TRBJ1-1	NA
TGTGCTAGCAGCTTAGGGGCGGGGGGGCCCACAGATACGCAGTATTTT	CASSLGAGGPTDTQYF	NA	TRBV7-7	TRBJ2-3	TRBD2